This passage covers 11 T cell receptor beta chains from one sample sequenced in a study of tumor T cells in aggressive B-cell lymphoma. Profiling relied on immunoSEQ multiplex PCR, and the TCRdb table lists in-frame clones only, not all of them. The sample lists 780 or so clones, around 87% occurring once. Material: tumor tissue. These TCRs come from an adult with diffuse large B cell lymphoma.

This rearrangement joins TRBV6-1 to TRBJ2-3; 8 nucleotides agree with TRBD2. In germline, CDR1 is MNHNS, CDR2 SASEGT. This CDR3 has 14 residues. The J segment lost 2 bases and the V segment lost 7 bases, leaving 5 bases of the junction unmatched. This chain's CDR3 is CASILAAPTDTQYF. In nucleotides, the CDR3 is TGTGCCAGCATACTAGCGGCCCCCACAGATACGCAGTATTTT.

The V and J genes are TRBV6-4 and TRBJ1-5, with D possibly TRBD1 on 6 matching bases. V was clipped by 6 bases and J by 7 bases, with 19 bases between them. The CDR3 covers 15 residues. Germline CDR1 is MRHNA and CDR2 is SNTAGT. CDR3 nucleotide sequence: TGTGCCAGCAGGGAACAGGGACCTTCCAGCCAGCCCCAGCATTTT. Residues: CASREQGPSSQPQHF.

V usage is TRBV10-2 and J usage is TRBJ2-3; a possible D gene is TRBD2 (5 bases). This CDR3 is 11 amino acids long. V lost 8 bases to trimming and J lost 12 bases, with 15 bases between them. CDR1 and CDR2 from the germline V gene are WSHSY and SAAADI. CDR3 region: CASSQGGGQYF. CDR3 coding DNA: TGCGCCAGCTCACAAGGAGGAGGACAGTATTTT.

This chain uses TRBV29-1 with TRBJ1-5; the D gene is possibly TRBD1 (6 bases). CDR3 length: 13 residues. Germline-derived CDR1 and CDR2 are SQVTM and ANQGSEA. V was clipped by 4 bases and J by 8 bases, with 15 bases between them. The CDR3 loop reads CSVADSWGEPQHF. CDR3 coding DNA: TGCAGCGTTGCGGACAGTTGGGGTGAGCCCCAGCATTTT.

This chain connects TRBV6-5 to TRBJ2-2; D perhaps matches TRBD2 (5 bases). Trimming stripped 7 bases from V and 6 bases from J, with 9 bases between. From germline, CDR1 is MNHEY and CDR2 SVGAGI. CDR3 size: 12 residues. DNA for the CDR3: TGTGCCAGCACCCCCGGGGCCGGGGAGCTGTTTTTT. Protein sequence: CASTPGAGELFF.

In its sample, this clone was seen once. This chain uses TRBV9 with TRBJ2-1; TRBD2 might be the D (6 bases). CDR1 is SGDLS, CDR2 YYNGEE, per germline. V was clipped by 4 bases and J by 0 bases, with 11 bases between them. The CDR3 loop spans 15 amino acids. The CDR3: CASSSGGSSYNEQFF. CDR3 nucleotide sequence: TGTGCCAGCAGCTCCGGGGGTAGCTCCTACAATGAGCAGTTCTTC.

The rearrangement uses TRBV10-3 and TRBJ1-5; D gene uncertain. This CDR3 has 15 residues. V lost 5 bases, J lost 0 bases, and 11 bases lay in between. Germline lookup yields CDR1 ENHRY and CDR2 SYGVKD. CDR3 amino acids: CAISPDLYSNQPQHF. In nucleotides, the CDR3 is TGTGCCATCAGTCCAGACTTATATAGCAATCAGCCCCAGCATTTT.

The CDR3, as DNA: TGTGCCAGCAACTTCGAGGGGGCCGCCGGCTATGGCTACACCTTC. This translates into CASNFEGAAGYGYTF. The chain combines TRBV6-7 with TRBJ1-2; 7 bases agree with TRBD1. TRBV6-7 is given ORF status, its function remaining uncertain. The CDR3 sequence is 15 residues long. Trimming cost V 7 bases and J 4 bases; bases outside gene matches: 12.

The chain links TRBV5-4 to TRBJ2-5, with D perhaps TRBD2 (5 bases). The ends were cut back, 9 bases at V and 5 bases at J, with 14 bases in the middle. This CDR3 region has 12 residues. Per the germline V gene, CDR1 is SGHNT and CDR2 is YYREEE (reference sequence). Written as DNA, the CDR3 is TGTGCCACGAACGGGGTCACCGAGACCCAGTACTTC. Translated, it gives CATNGVTETQYF.

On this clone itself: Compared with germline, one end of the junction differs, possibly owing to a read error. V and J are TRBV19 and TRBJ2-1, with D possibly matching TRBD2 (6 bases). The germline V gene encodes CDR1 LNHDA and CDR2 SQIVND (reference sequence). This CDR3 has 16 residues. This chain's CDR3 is CASSGILNDISREQLF. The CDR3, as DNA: TGTGCCAGTAGTGGTATATTAAATGACATCTCACGGGAGCAGCTCTTC.

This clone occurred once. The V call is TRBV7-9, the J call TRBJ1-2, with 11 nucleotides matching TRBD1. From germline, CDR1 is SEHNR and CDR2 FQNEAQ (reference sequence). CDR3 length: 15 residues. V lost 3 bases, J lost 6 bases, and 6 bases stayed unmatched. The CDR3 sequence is CASSFPGQGVDGYTF. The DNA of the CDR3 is TGTGCCAGCAGCTTTCCGGGACAGGGGGTGGATGGCTACACCTTC.